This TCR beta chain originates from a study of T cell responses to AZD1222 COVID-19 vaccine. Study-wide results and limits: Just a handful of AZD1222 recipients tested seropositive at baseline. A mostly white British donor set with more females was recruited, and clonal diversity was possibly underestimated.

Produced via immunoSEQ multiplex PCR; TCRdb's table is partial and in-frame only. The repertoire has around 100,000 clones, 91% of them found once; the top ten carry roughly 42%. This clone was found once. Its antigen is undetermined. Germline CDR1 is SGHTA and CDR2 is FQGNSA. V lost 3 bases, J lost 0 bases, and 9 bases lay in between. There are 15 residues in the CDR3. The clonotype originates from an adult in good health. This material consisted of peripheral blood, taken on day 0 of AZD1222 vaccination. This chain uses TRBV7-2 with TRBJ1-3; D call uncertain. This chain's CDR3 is CASSLEGYSGNTIYF. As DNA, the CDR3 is TGTGCCAGCAGCTTGGAAGGATACTCTGGAAACACCATATATTTT. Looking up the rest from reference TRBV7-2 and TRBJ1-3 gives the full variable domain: GAGVSQSPSNKVTEKGKDVELRCDPISGHTALYWYRQSLGQGLEFLIYFQGNSAPDKSGLPSDRFSAERTGGSVSTLTIQRTQQEDSAVYLCASSLEGYSGNTIYFGEGSWLTVV.